The next 23 T cell receptor beta chains were all read from a single sample in a study of OX40 agonist ivuxolimab in advanced cancers. The assay was immunoSEQ multiplex PCR, and TCRdb's table has in-frame clones only and misses some. The table shows 45,000 or so clones, with roughly 91% occurring only once. Sequencing was performed on CD4+ or CD8+ T cells sorted from blood, taken in a trial of the OX40 agonist ivuxolimab. The receptors come from an adult with an advanced solid tumor such as melanoma, head and neck, liver or kidney cancer.

The chain couples TRBV28 to TRBJ2-3; D not resolved. Germline CDR1 and CDR2: MDHEN and SYDVKM. The V end was cut by 10 bases, the J end by 1 base, with 21 bases between. The length of the CDR3 is 16 residues. CDR3 residues: CAISTRVAAGTDTQYF. The CDR3 DNA sequence: TGTGCCATCAGCACCCGAGTTGCTGCCGGCACAGATACGCAGTATTTT.

This clone was seen a single time. The J gene is TRBJ1-5, the V gene TRBV6-5, with D maybe TRBD1 (5 bases). V shed 6 bases and J shed 0 bases, with 12 bases lying between them. The CDR3 covers 15 residues. The V gene's germline CDR1 is MNHEY and CDR2 SVGAGI. The CDR3 here is CASSYGTASNQPQHF. The CDR3 DNA reads TGTGCCAGCAGCTACGGGACGGCTAGCAATCAGCCCCAGCATTTT.

CDR3 sequence: CATRRGVLDEQYF. In DNA, the CDR3 is TGTGCCACCCGACGAGGAGTGTTAGACGAGCAGTACTTC. The chain joins TRBV6-6 to TRBJ2-7; D not certain. CDR1 MNHNY and CDR2 SVGAGI come from the germline V gene (reference sequence). Trimming removed 10 bases from V and 5 bases from J, with 18 bases in between. This CDR3 comprises 13 residues.

The V call is TRBV30, the J call TRBJ1-1; D ambiguous. CDR1 and CDR2 from the germline V gene are GTSNPN and SVGIG (reference sequence). The ends were cut back, 1 base at V and 2 bases at J, with 5 bases in the middle. The CDR3 runs 12 residues. CDR3 nucleotides: TGTGCCTGGAGTGGAGGAAACACTGAAGCTTTCTTT. Its translation: CAWSGGNTEAFF.

This sequence joins TRBV30 and TRBJ2-7; the match to TRBD2 covers 13 bases. Trimming took 7 bases from V and 7 from J; bases not matched to a gene: 4. Germline CDR1 is GTSNPN and CDR2 is SVGIG (reference sequence). The CDR3 consists of 12 residues. The CDR3 region is CASGLAGVEQYF. Here the CDR3 DNA reads TGTGCCTCAGGACTAGCGGGAGTTGAGCAGTACTTC.

J is TRBJ2-6 and V is TRBV11-1; D is perhaps TRBD1 (6 bases). The CDR3 runs 18 residues. The germline V and J ends were trimmed by 5 bases and 0 bases, with 17 bases remaining between them. CDR1 is SGHAT and CDR2 is FQDESV in the germline V gene (reference sequence). The CDR3 loop reads CASSMGAGAPSGANVLTF. CDR3 sequence (DNA): TGTGCCAGCAGCATGGGGGCAGGGGCCCCCTCTGGGGCCAACGTCCTGACTTTC.

In nucleotides, the CDR3 is TGTGCCAGCAGCCTTGGGAGCGGGAGGCTAGAGACCCAGTACTTC. Protein sequence: CASSLGSGRLETQYF. The chain employs TRBV14 and TRBJ2-5; 9 bases are a match to TRBD2. CDR3 size: 15 residues. Trimming took 4 bases from V and 4 from J; bases not matched to a gene: 7. Germline loops: CDR1 SGHDN, CDR2 FVKESK.

This clone has a single count. The rearrangement joins TRBV5-4 to TRBJ2-1; perhaps TRBD2 as D (6 bases). The germline gives CDR1 SGHNT, CDR2 YYREEE (reference sequence). The ends were cut back, 4 bases at V and 0 bases at J, with 14 bases in the middle. The CDR3 contains 16 residues. The CDR3 here is CASSPLGGVSYNEQFF. The CDR3, as DNA: TGTGCCAGCAGCCCCCTGGGAGGCGTCTCCTACAATGAGCAGTTCTTC. Complete variable domain (other parts from reference TRBV5-4 and TRBJ2-1): ETGVTQSPTHLIKTRGQQVTLRCSSQSGHNTVSWYQQALGQGPQFIFQYYREEENGRGNFPPRFSGLQFPNYSSELNVNALELDDSALYLCASSPLGGVSYNEQFFGPGTRLTVL.

The CDR3 DNA reads TGCGCCAGCAGTGTTACAGGGACCACAGATACGCAGTATTTT. It translates to CASSVTGTTDTQYF. This rearrangement joins TRBV10-2 to TRBJ2-3, with a possible D match to TRBD1 (6 bases). The V gene's germline CDR1 is WSHSY and CDR2 SAAADI. Trimming took 4 bases from V and 2 from J, leaving 10 bases between them. The CDR3 spans 14 residues.

The chain links TRBV11-3 to TRBJ2-1; TRBD1 matches 7 bases. CDR1 is SGHNT and CDR2 is YENEEA in the germline V gene. J lost 7 bases, V lost 2 bases, and 8 bases had no gene match. The CDR3 totals 15 residues. The DNA of the CDR3 is TGTGCCAGCAGCTTAAGGACGACAGGGTCGAATGAGCAGTTCTTC. The encoded protein is CASSLRTTGSNEQFF. Full variable domain (missing parts from reference TRBV11-3 and TRBJ2-1): EAGVVQSPRYKIIEKKQPVAFWCNPISGHNTLYWYLQNLGQGPELLIRYENEEAVDDSQLPKDRFSAERLKGVDSTLKIQPAELGDSAVYLCASSLRTTGSNEQFFGPGTRLTVL.

This chain links TRBV9 with TRBJ1-1; the D gene is possibly TRBD1 (5 bases). The CDR3 spans 15 residues. CDR1 and CDR2 (germline): SGDLS, YYNGEE. V dropped 0 bases and J dropped 0 bases, with 9 bases sitting between them. This CDR3 reads CASSVAAGVNTEAFF. CDR3 DNA sequence: TGTGCCAGCAGCGTAGCTGCGGGGGTGAACACTGAAGCTTTCTTT.

V gene TRBV6-5 combines with J gene TRBJ1-3; D not resolved. The CDR3 is 13 amino acids. Germline V gene lookup returns CDR1 MNHEY and CDR2 SVGAGI. Deletions cut 2 bases from V and 3 bases from J, with 5 bases between. CDR3 sequence: CASSYRDGNTIYF. The CDR3, as DNA: TGTGCCAGCAGTTACAGGGATGGAAACACCATATATTTT.

This chain connects TRBV2 to TRBJ2-7; perhaps TRBD2 as D (5 bases). CDR3 length: 13 amino acids. V lost 8 bases to trimming and J lost 2 bases, with 13 bases between them. The germline gives CDR1 SNHLY, CDR2 FYNNEI. CDR3 nucleotides: TGTGCCAGCGCGGATGGGAGCCCCTACGAGCAGTACTTC. Translated: CASADGSPYEQYF.

This sequence joins TRBV7-9 and TRBJ2-2; maybe TRBD1 (6 bases). The CDR3 runs 13 residues. Per germline, CDR1 SEHNR and CDR2 FQNEAQ (reference sequence). V shed 5 bases and J shed 2 bases, with 6 bases lying between them. The DNA for the CDR3 is TGTGCCAGCAGCGGGACAAACACCGGGGAGCTGTTTTTT. Protein product: CASSGTNTGELFF.

V is TRBV27 and J is TRBJ2-7; D tentatively fits TRBD1 or TRBD2 (7 bases each). Germline V gene data show CDR1 as MNHEY and CDR2 as SMNVEV (reference sequence). This CDR3 is 15 amino acids long. Trimming stripped 5 bases from V and 4 bases from J, with 18 bases between. CDR3 in amino acids: CASSATGEGFYEQYF. The CDR3 nucleotides are TGTGCCAGCAGTGCAACAGGGGAGGGATTTTACGAGCAGTACTTC.

This sequence joins TRBV6-1 and TRBJ1-1; possibly TRBD1 for D (5 bases). Germline loops: CDR1 MNHNS, CDR2 SASEGT. Trimming took off 8 bases at V and 3 bases at J, with 16 bases between the two ends. This CDR3 has 14 amino acids. The CDR3 here is CASSFRDRDTEAFF. CDR3 coding DNA: TGTGCCAGCTCATTTAGGGACCGCGACACTGAAGCTTTCTTT.

This chain uses TRBV7-9 with TRBJ2-7; 8 nucleotides agree with TRBD1. The CDR3 length is 15 residues. V lost 5 bases and J lost 3; bases outside the gene matches: 9. Germline V gene lookup returns CDR1 SEHNR and CDR2 FQNEAQ (reference sequence). This CDR3 is CASSHGQGSIYEQYF. DNA of the CDR3: TGTGCCAGCAGCCACGGACAGGGTTCGATCTACGAGCAGTACTTC.

The V call is TRBV9, the J call TRBJ2-1, with TRBD1 as a possible D gene (5 bases). The CDR3 runs 13 residues. Germline lookup yields CDR1 SGDLS and CDR2 YYNGEE. With 0 bases removed from V and 6 bases from J, the gap between germline ends came to 7 bases. The CDR3 sequence: CASSVETGNEQFF. The CDR3, as DNA: TGTGCCAGCAGCGTAGAAACAGGCAATGAGCAGTTCTTC.

The count of this clone is one. CDR3 residues: CASSSRGDLKELFF. The CDR3 nucleotides are TGTGCCAGCAGCTCCCGGGGGGACCTCAAGGAGCTGTTTTTT. The chain has TRBV7-7 and TRBJ2-2; the match to TRBD2 covers 7 bases. V was pared by 4 bases and J by 10 bases, with 9 bases of the junction left unmatched. This CDR3 contains 14 residues. Germline loops: CDR1 SSHAT, CDR2 FNYEAQ (reference sequence).

J is TRBJ2-5 and V is TRBV9; the match to TRBD1 covers 7 bases. This CDR3 is 14 amino acids long. V lost 4 bases to trimming and J lost 5 bases; unmatched junction nucleotides: 8. Germline lookup yields CDR1 SGDLS and CDR2 YYNGEE. Here the CDR3 reads CASSFRQGRETQYF. Written as DNA, the CDR3 is TGTGCCAGCAGCTTTAGACAGGGAAGGGAGACCCAGTACTTC.

CDR3 residues: CASSLGTGNTEAFF. The DNA of the CDR3 is TGTGCCAGCAGTCTAGGGACGGGGAACACTGAAGCTTTCTTT. This chain links TRBV6-5 with TRBJ1-1, with a weak D call TRBD1 (5 bases). This CDR3 is built from 14 residues. Germline CDR1 is MNHEY and CDR2 is SVGAGI. V lost 5 bases and J 1 base, leaving 11 bases between the germline ends.

This clone occurred once. The chain joins TRBV6-6 to TRBJ2-3; 8 bases align to TRBD2. CDR1 and CDR2 (germline): MNHNY, SVGAGI (reference sequence). This CDR3 is 15 amino acids long. The ends lost 6 bases at V and 0 bases at J; junction bases unmatched: 5. The CDR3 nucleotides read TGTGCCAGCAGCCAACTAGCGGCAAGCACAGATACGCAGTATTTT. Protein sequence: CASSQLAASTDTQYF.

V usage is TRBV27 and J usage is TRBJ2-7; TRBD1 matches at 9 bases. J lost 4 bases, V lost 4 bases, and 2 bases had no gene match. Germline values: CDR1 MNHEY, CDR2 SMNVEV (reference sequence). CDR3 length equals 13 residues. The DNA for the CDR3 is TGTGCCAGCAGTTGGGACAGGGATTACGAGCAGTACTTC. Translation: CASSWDRDYEQYF.